These T cell receptor beta chains were read from a single sample in a study of blood T cells in healthy people across ages. TCRdb reprocessed the 5' RACE reads with MiXCR, giving one entry per CDR3 protein. The sample contains some 640,000 distinct CDR3 sequences, 45% to 50% of which appear only once. What was sequenced was blood. The receptors were sampled from a woman aged 55-70 years in good health. CDR3s include the opening cysteine and the closing phenylalanine or tryptophan. Fields, in order: clone size, D gene, J gene, V gene, CDR3 protein, CDR3 DNA. The D gene is left open where the match is weak. For some rows the clone size is stated as once, few or many, or as a class when expanded; others skip it.

abundance: .; d_gene: .; j_gene: TRBJ1-4; v_gene: TRBV6-5; CDR3aa: CASRTGPRDAKLFF; CDR3nt: TGTGCCAGCAGAACAGGGCCCCGTGATGCAAAACTGTTTTTT
abundance: .; d_gene: .; j_gene: TRBJ2-3; v_gene: TRBV29-1; CDR3aa: CSVEIATDTQYF; CDR3nt: TGCAGCGTTGAAATTGCCACAGATACGCAGTATTTT
abundance: .; d_gene: .; j_gene: TRBJ2-5; v_gene: TRBV27; CDR3aa: CASSDGSGQAQYF; CDR3nt: TGTGCCAGCAGTGACGGAAGTGGGCAGGCCCAGTACTTC
abundance: .; d_gene: .; j_gene: TRBJ2-5; v_gene: TRBV7-2; CDR3aa: CASSSGQPSGEQYF; CDR3nt: TGTGCCAGCAGCAGTGGACAGCCGTCCGGGGAGCAGTACTTC
abundance: .; d_gene: .; j_gene: TRBJ2-7; v_gene: TRBV7-8; CDR3aa: CASSVGQLAYEQYF; CDR3nt: TGTGCCAGCAGCGTAGGACAGCTAGCCTACGAGCAGTACTTC
abundance: few; d_gene: .; j_gene: TRBJ2-1; v_gene: TRBV7-2; CDR3aa: CASSLDHPSYNEQFF; CDR3nt: TGTGCCAGCAGCCTAGACCACCCGTCCTACAATGAGCAGTTCTTC
abundance: few; d_gene: .; j_gene: TRBJ2-7; v_gene: TRBV27; CDR3aa: CASSLSADISYEQYF; CDR3nt: TGTGCCAGCAGTTTATCAGCGGACATATCCTACGAGCAGTACTTC
abundance: few; d_gene: TRBD2; j_gene: TRBJ2-3; v_gene: TRBV20-1; CDR3aa: CSALTSGEDTQYF; CDR3nt: TGCAGTGCTCTGACTAGCGGGGAGGATACGCAGTATTTT
abundance: .; d_gene: .; j_gene: TRBJ1-2; v_gene: TRBV28; CDR3aa: CASSWGNGYTF; CDR3nt: TGTGCCAGCAGTTGGGGGAATGGCTACACCTTC
abundance: .; d_gene: TRBD2; j_gene: TRBJ2-7; v_gene: TRBV5-1; CDR3aa: CASSLGQGTSGYYEQYF; CDR3nt: TGCGCCAGCAGCTTGGGCCAGGGGACTAGCGGGTACTACGAGCAGTACTTC
abundance: .; d_gene: TRBD2; j_gene: TRBJ2-5; v_gene: TRBV27; CDR3aa: CATTRLAGGNAETQYF; CDR3nt: TGTGCCACCACTCGACTAGCGGGAGGGAACGCAGAGACCCAGTACTTC
abundance: few; d_gene: TRBD2; j_gene: TRBJ2-7; v_gene: TRBV7-9; CDR3aa: CASSPLGTSSYEQYF; CDR3nt: TGTGCCAGCAGCCCTTTAGGGACTAGCTCCTACGAGCAGTACTTC
abundance: .; d_gene: .; j_gene: TRBJ1-2; v_gene: TRBV7-3; CDR3aa: CASSLNPGSYGYTF; CDR3nt: TGTGCCAGCAGCTTAAACCCAGGGAGCTATGGCTACACCTTC
abundance: .; d_gene: .; j_gene: TRBJ2-7; v_gene: TRBV20-1; CDR3aa: CSARGGAIPYEQYF; CDR3nt: TGCAGTGCTAGAGGCGGGGCCATACCCTACGAGCAGTACTTC
abundance: few; d_gene: .; j_gene: TRBJ2-7; v_gene: TRBV7-9; CDR3aa: CASRPDTISYEQYF; CDR3nt: TGTGCCAGCAGACCCGACACAATCTCCTACGAGCAGTACTTC
abundance: .; d_gene: .; j_gene: TRBJ2-3; v_gene: TRBV18; CDR3aa: CASSPSLSGETTDTQYF; CDR3nt: TGTGCCAGCTCACCATCCCTCTCCGGGGAGACTACAGATACGCAGTATTTT
abundance: once; d_gene: .; j_gene: TRBJ2-7; v_gene: TRBV5-1; CDR3aa: CASTREPEKYEQYF; CDR3nt: TGCGCCAGCACCCGGGAGCCCGAAAAATACGAGCAGTACTTC
abundance: .; d_gene: TRBD1; j_gene: TRBJ1-2; v_gene: TRBV10-3; CDR3aa: CAISQGVTRYGYTF; CDR3nt: TGTGCCATCAGCCAGGGGGTTACGCGTTATGGCTACACCTTC
abundance: many; d_gene: .; j_gene: TRBJ2-4; v_gene: TRBV28; CDR3aa: CASRLGLNGGNIQYF; CDR3nt: TGTGCCAGCAGACTGGGCCTCAATGGGGGAAACATTCAGTACTTC
abundance: .; d_gene: .; j_gene: TRBJ2-1; v_gene: TRBV7-9; CDR3aa: CASSRRGGEQFF; CDR3nt: TGTGCCAGCAGCAGAAGAGGTGGTGAGCAGTTCTTC
abundance: .; d_gene: .; j_gene: TRBJ1-2; v_gene: TRBV20-1; CDR3aa: CSARIKTVADGYTF; CDR3nt: TGCAGTGCTCGAATAAAAACCGTCGCCGATGGCTACACCTTC
abundance: .; d_gene: .; j_gene: TRBJ2-3; v_gene: TRBV27; CDR3aa: CARSFGYRCGSADTQYF; CDR3nt: .
abundance: once; d_gene: .; j_gene: TRBJ2-2; v_gene: TRBV29-1; CDR3aa: CSVEYTGELFF; CDR3nt: TGCAGCGTTGAATACACCGGGGAGCTGTTTTTT
abundance: once; d_gene: .; j_gene: TRBJ2-2; v_gene: TRBV4-2; CDR3aa: CASSQRPSPGLSTGELFF; CDR3nt: TGTGCCAGCAGCCAACGCCCCAGCCCGGGACTTTCAACCGGGGAGCTGTTTTTT
abundance: many; d_gene: .; j_gene: TRBJ2-5; v_gene: TRBV7-2; CDR3aa: CASSLRRQETQYF; CDR3nt: TGTGCCAGCAGCTTAAGGAGACAAGAGACCCAGTACTTC
abundance: .; d_gene: .; j_gene: TRBJ2-1; v_gene: TRBV5-1; CDR3aa: CASSLNRDHEQFF; CDR3nt: TGCGCCAGCAGCTTGAACAGGGACCATGAGCAGTTCTTC
abundance: .; d_gene: .; j_gene: TRBJ1-5; v_gene: TRBV20-1; CDR3aa: CSASPDRGSNQPQHF; CDR3nt: TGCAGTGCTAGCCCGGATCGGGGGTCGAATCAGCCCCAGCATTTT
abundance: .; d_gene: TRBD2; j_gene: TRBJ2-7; v_gene: TRBV6-1; CDR3aa: CASSRGLAGRSFYEQYF; CDR3nt: TGTGCCAGCAGCCGCGGACTAGCGGGCCGATCCTTCTACGAGCAGTACTTC